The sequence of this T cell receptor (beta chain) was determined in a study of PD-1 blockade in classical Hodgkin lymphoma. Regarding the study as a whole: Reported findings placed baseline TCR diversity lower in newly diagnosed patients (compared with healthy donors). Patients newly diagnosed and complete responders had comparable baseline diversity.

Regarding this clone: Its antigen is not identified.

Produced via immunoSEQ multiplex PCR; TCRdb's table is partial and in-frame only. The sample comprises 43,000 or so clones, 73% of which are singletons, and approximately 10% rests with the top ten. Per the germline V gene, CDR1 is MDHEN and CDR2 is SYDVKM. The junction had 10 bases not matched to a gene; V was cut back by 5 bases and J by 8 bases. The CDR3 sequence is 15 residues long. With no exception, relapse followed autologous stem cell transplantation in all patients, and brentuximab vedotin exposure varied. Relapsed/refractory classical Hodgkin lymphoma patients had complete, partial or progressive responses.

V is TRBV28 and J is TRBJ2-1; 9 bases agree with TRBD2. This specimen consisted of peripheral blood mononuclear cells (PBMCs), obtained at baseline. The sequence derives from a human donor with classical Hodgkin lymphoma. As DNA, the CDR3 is TGTGCCAGCAGTATATCGGGGACTAGCATCCATGAGCAGTTCTTC. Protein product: CASSISGTSIHEQFF.